What follows is one TCR beta chain and its context. The antigen is not known. The read halts 3 residues ahead of the CDR3 end, with the missing end drawn from the germline J gene. Germline lookup yields CDR1 DFQATT and CDR2 SNEGSKA (reference sequence). This CDR3 is 14 amino acids long. CD4+CD25+CD127- Tregs, CD4+CD25- non-Tregs, CD4 and CD8 cells were sorted. Produced via immunoSEQ multiplex PCR; TCRdb's table is partial and in-frame only. Across roughly 50,000 clones, the top ten clones capture 0.83% of the sample. This sample stems from a study of Tregs in tolerant kidney transplant recipients. Study background: Related graft donors supplied nonmyeloablative bone marrow transplants, and mixed chimerism was transient.

Findings of the study overall: Tregs expanded with activated donor B cells seemed most donor-specific. Antigen-driven expansion was suggested because donor-specific Tregs expanded more than all Tregs in tolerant patients.

The sample was CD4+ T cells from blood, taken before the transplant. This TCR came from a human donor who received a combined kidney and bone marrow transplant. The chain recombines TRBV20-1 with TRBJ1-2; tentative D call: TRBD1 (5 bases). CDR3 DNA, as far as it was read: TGCAGTGCTAGAGACCTATCCGGGGGAGACGGC. Translation: CSARDLSGGDG. The CDR3 as a whole reads CSARDLSGGDGYTF.